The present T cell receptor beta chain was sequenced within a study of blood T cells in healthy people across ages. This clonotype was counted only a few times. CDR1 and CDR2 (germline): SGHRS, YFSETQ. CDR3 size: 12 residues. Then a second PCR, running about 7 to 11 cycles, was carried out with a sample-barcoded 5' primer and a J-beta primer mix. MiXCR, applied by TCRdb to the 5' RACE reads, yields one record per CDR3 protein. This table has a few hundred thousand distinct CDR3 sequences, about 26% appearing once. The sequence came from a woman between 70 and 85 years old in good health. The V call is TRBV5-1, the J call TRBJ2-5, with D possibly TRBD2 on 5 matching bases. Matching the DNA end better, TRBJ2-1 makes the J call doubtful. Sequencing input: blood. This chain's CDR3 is CASSMEEGEQFF. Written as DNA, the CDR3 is TGCGCCAGCAGCATGGAAGAGGGTGAGCAGTTCTTC.